The clone carrying this T cell receptor (beta chain) was counted a few times. The V gene lost 7 bases and the J gene lost 1 base, with 15 bases spanning the gap. The germline CDR1 and CDR2 sequences are WSHSY and SAAADI. This CDR3 is built from 15 residues. The sample belongs to a study of T-cell reconstitution after alpha-beta-depleted transplantation in children. Preparation of the TCRbeta library used unique molecular identifiers. TCRdb reanalysed the PCR reads using MiXCR and keeps one entry per CDR3 protein. The sample lists about 400,000 distinct CDR3 sequences, 20% occurring once. The rearrangement links TRBV10-2 to TRBJ2-3, with D possibly being TRBD2 (5 bases). The sequences come from PBMCs from the stem cell graft donor, collected from the stem cell graft. This receptor was obtained from a human donor who donated a stem cell graft to a child with acute myeloid leukemia. The DNA for the CDR3 is TGCGCCAGCACCGGACTCGACACCGGCACAGATACGCAGTATTTT. It is translated as CASTGLDTGTDTQYF.